The rows below give T cell receptor beta chains drawn from one sample of a study of cytomegalovirus exposure and HLA in healthy donors. The protocol was immunoSEQ multiplex PCR, while the TCRdb copy is restricted to in-frame clones and leaves out a portion. The top ten clones hold 6.5% of a sample with some 130,000 clones, 79% of them seen once. The specimen sequenced was PBMCs. The receptors stem from a middle-aged man in good health and CMV-seropositive. CDR3s include the opening cysteine and the closing phenylalanine or tryptophan. The order of the fields is V gene, clone size, D gene, J gene, CDR3 protein, CDR3 DNA. The D gene is left open where the match is weak. A clone size is listed for some rows: how often the clone was seen (once, few, many), or a class if it is expanded.

v_call: TRBV29-1; clone_size: -; d_call: TRBD1; j_call: TRBJ1-1; cdr3_aa: CSATDRGAEAFF; cdr3_nt: TGCAGCGCTACGGACAGGGGAGCTGAAGCTTTCTTT
v_call: TRBV19; clone_size: -; d_call: -; j_call: TRBJ1-5; cdr3_aa: CASRGTPRSNQPQHF; cdr3_nt: TGTGCCAGCCGCGGGACCCCTCGGAGCAATCAGCCCCAGCATTTT
v_call: TRBV5-1; clone_size: -; d_call: TRBD2; j_call: TRBJ2-3; cdr3_aa: CASSAGTTTDTQYF; cdr3_nt: TGCGCCAGCAGCGCCGGGACTACTACAGATACGCAGTATTTT
v_call: TRBV5-7; clone_size: -; d_call: -; j_call: TRBJ1-4; cdr3_aa: CASSLVYTNEKLFF; cdr3_nt: TGTGCCAGCAGCTTGGTATACACCAATGAAAAACTGTTTTTT
v_call: TRBV7-6; clone_size: -; d_call: TRBD1; j_call: TRBJ1-4; cdr3_aa: CASSDWDRDTNEKLFF; cdr3_nt: TGTGCCAGCAGCGACTGGGACAGGGATACTAATGAAAAACTGTTTTTT
v_call: TRBV2; clone_size: -; d_call: -; j_call: TRBJ2-1; cdr3_aa: CASSEDQDNEQFF; cdr3_nt: TGTGCCAGCAGTGAAGACCAGGACAATGAGCAGTTCTTC
v_call: TRBV6-1; clone_size: -; d_call: -; j_call: TRBJ1-4; cdr3_aa: CASSESGMNEKLFF; cdr3_nt: TGTGCCAGCAGTGAATCGGGGATGAATGAAAAACTGTTTTTT
v_call: TRBV15; clone_size: -; d_call: TRBD1; j_call: TRBJ2-3; cdr3_aa: CATSETGAYNTQYF; cdr3_nt: TGTGCCACCTCGGAAACAGGGGCTTATAATACGCAGTATTTT
v_call: TRBV5-1; clone_size: -; d_call: -; j_call: TRBJ2-7; cdr3_aa: CASSLVQGYDEQYF; cdr3_nt: TGCGCCAGCAGCTTGGTTCAGGGCTATGACGAGCAGTACTTC
v_call: TRBV27; clone_size: -; d_call: TRBD1; j_call: TRBJ2-1; cdr3_aa: CASSPGQGGQFF; cdr3_nt: TGTGCCAGCAGTCCAGGACAGGGAGGGCAGTTCTTC
v_call: TRBV25-1; clone_size: -; d_call: TRBD1; j_call: TRBJ1-4; cdr3_aa: CASSGQGAPEKLFF; cdr3_nt: TGTGCCAGCAGTGGTCAGGGGGCGCCTGAAAAACTGTTTTTT
v_call: TRBV30; clone_size: -; d_call: -; j_call: TRBJ2-1; cdr3_aa: CAWSVRGLSSYNEQFF; cdr3_nt: TGTGCCTGGAGTGTACGAGGGCTGAGCTCCTACAATGAGCAGTTCTTC
v_call: TRBV9; clone_size: few; d_call: -; j_call: TRBJ2-1; cdr3_aa: CASSVVQSYNEQFF; cdr3_nt: TGTGCCAGCAGCGTAGTACAGTCCTACAATGAGCAGTTCTTC
v_call: TRBV6-1; clone_size: few; d_call: -; j_call: TRBJ2-5; cdr3_aa: CASSVSGETQYF; cdr3_nt: TGTGCCAGCAGTGTGTCCGGGGAGACCCAGTACTTC
v_call: TRBV14; clone_size: once; d_call: TRBD1; j_call: TRBJ2-4; cdr3_aa: CASSPGQGFSVKNIQYF; cdr3_nt: TGTGCCAGCAGTCCGGGACAGGGGTTTTCAGTCAAAAACATTCAGTACTTC
v_call: TRBV6-5; clone_size: -; d_call: -; j_call: TRBJ2-3; cdr3_aa: CASSQPGHGTQYF; cdr3_nt: TGTGCCAGCAGTCAGCCGGGACATGGTACGCAGTATTTT
v_call: TRBV28; clone_size: -; d_call: -; j_call: TRBJ1-2; cdr3_aa: CASSFPGVGGYTF; cdr3_nt: TGTGCTAGCAGTTTCCCAGGGGTTGGTGGCTACACCTTC
v_call: TRBV7-9; clone_size: -; d_call: -; j_call: TRBJ2-7; cdr3_aa: CASSSDPRDTGEQYF; cdr3_nt: TGTGCCAGCAGCTCAGACCCTCGGGACACCGGGGAGCAGTACTTC
v_call: TRBV18; clone_size: -; d_call: -; j_call: TRBJ2-1; cdr3_aa: CASSPGANNEQFF; cdr3_nt: TGTGCCAGCTCACCAGGAGCCAACAATGAGCAGTTCTTC
v_call: TRBV7-2; clone_size: -; d_call: TRBD2; j_call: TRBJ2-1; cdr3_aa: CASSLGLAGHNEQFF; cdr3_nt: TGTGCCAGCAGCTTAGGACTAGCGGGGCACAATGAGCAGTTCTTC
v_call: TRBV28; clone_size: -; d_call: -; j_call: TRBJ2-3; cdr3_aa: CASSLRQGTDTQYF; cdr3_nt: TGTGCCAGCAGTTTACGGCAGGGTACAGATACGCAGTATTTT
v_call: TRBV2; clone_size: -; d_call: TRBD1; j_call: TRBJ1-5; cdr3_aa: CASSDDSGGDQPQHF; cdr3_nt: TGTGCCAGCAGTGATGACTCAGGGGGTGATCAGCCCCAGCATTTT
v_call: TRBV7-7; clone_size: -; d_call: -; j_call: TRBJ2-1; cdr3_aa: CASSPSFAGGEQFF; cdr3_nt: TGTGCCAGCAGCCCCTCCTTTGCGGGCGGTGAGCAGTTCTTC
v_call: TRBV4-1; clone_size: -; d_call: -; j_call: TRBJ1-1; cdr3_aa: CASATQQSTEAFF; cdr3_nt: TGCGCCAGCGCTACTCAACAGAGCACTGAAGCTTTCTTT
v_call: TRBV15; clone_size: -; d_call: TRBD2; j_call: TRBJ2-7; cdr3_aa: CATKASGILLDYEQYF; cdr3_nt: TGTGCCACCAAGGCTAGCGGGATTCTTCTGGACTACGAGCAGTACTTC
v_call: TRBV19; clone_size: -; d_call: -; j_call: TRBJ2-1; cdr3_aa: CASYKNLEQFF; cdr3_nt: TGTGCCAGTTATAAAAACTTGGAGCAGTTCTTC
v_call: TRBV28; clone_size: -; d_call: TRBD2; j_call: TRBJ2-7; cdr3_aa: CASTLAGLSYEQYF; cdr3_nt: TGTGCCAGCACCTTAGCGGGTCTTTCCTACGAGCAGTACTTC
v_call: TRBV6-5; clone_size: -; d_call: -; j_call: TRBJ1-5; cdr3_aa: CASRLQGSNQPQHF; cdr3_nt: TGTGCCAGCAGGCTACAGGGATCCAATCAGCCCCAGCATTTT
v_call: TRBV18; clone_size: -; d_call: TRBD1; j_call: TRBJ1-5; cdr3_aa: CASSPKPGTGDLPQHF; cdr3_nt: TGTGCCAGCTCACCTAAGCCCGGGACAGGCGACTTGCCCCAGCATTTT
v_call: TRBV27; clone_size: -; d_call: -; j_call: TRBJ2-1; cdr3_aa: CASADMSSYNEQFF; cdr3_nt: TGTGCCAGTGCCGACATGAGCTCCTACAATGAGCAGTTCTTC
v_call: TRBV6-5; clone_size: -; d_call: -; j_call: TRBJ2-1; cdr3_aa: CATAGWSSYNEQFF; cdr3_nt: TGTGCCACTGCCGGGTGGAGCTCCTACAATGAGCAGTTCTTC
v_call: TRBV13; clone_size: -; d_call: TRBD1; j_call: TRBJ1-1; cdr3_aa: CASRQTGGWEAFF; cdr3_nt: TGTGCCAGCAGACAAACAGGGGGGTGGGAAGCTTTCTTT
v_call: TRBV29-1; clone_size: -; d_call: TRBD2; j_call: TRBJ2-7; cdr3_aa: CSVEAGKAGVPYEQYF; cdr3_nt: TGCAGCGTTGAAGCAGGAAAGGCGGGAGTTCCCTACGAGCAGTACTTC
v_call: TRBV7-6; clone_size: few; d_call: -; j_call: TRBJ2-7; cdr3_aa: CASSLVTGESWGYEQYF; cdr3_nt: TGTGCCAGCAGCTTAGTCACGGGAGAATCTTGGGGTTACGAGCAGTACTTC
v_call: TRBV19; clone_size: -; d_call: TRBD2; j_call: TRBJ2-1; cdr3_aa: CASIDGGSYEQFF; cdr3_nt: TGTGCCAGTATAGACGGCGGGAGCTATGAGCAGTTCTTC
v_call: TRBV29-1; clone_size: -; d_call: TRBD1; j_call: TRBJ2-5; cdr3_aa: CSVEGQGGQETQYF; cdr3_nt: TGCAGCGTTGAAGGACAGGGGGGGCAAGAGACCCAGTACTTC
v_call: TRBV10-2; clone_size: -; d_call: -; j_call: TRBJ2-7; cdr3_aa: CASSDARGLEQYF; cdr3_nt: TGCGCCAGCAGTGATGCCAGGGGCCTCGAGCAGTACTTC
v_call: TRBV28; clone_size: once; d_call: TRBD2; j_call: TRBJ2-1; cdr3_aa: CASSSSGTSGYNEQFF; cdr3_nt: TGTGCCAGCAGTTCGTCCGGGACTAGCGGTTACAATGAGCAGTTCTTC
v_call: TRBV6-1; clone_size: -; d_call: TRBD2; j_call: TRBJ2-5; cdr3_aa: CASSALAGGGGTQYF; cdr3_nt: TGTGCCAGCAGTGCGTTAGCGGGAGGCGGGGGGACCCAGTACTTC
v_call: TRBV5-1; clone_size: few; d_call: TRBD1; j_call: TRBJ1-1; cdr3_aa: CASSRGQVNTEAFF; cdr3_nt: TGCGCCAGCAGCCGGGGACAGGTGAACACTGAAGCTTTCTTT
v_call: TRBV30; clone_size: once; d_call: -; j_call: TRBJ2-7; cdr3_aa: CVWKRQQRAYEQYF; cdr3_nt: TGTGTCTGGAAGCGTCAGCAGCGCGCCTACGAGCAGTACTTC
v_call: TRBV7-2; clone_size: -; d_call: -; j_call: TRBJ2-1; cdr3_aa: CASSLRGYNEQFF; cdr3_nt: TGTGCCAGCAGCCTTCGGGGGTACAATGAGCAGTTCTTC
v_call: TRBV21-1; clone_size: -; d_call: -; j_call: TRBJ1-4; cdr3_aa: CASTLWDPPRATNEKLFF; cdr3_nt: TGTGCCAGCACCCTTTGGGATCCCCCCAGGGCAACTAATGAAAAACTGTTTTTT
v_call: TRBV5-5; clone_size: -; d_call: -; j_call: TRBJ2-1; cdr3_aa: CASSLAAGNLLNEQFF; cdr3_nt: TGTGCCAGCAGCTTGGCGGCAGGAAACCTTCTGAATGAGCAGTTCTTC
v_call: TRBV12-5; clone_size: -; d_call: -; j_call: TRBJ2-1; cdr3_aa: CASTPPTGLSYNEQFF; cdr3_nt: TGTGCTAGTACGCCCCCTACAGGGTTGTCCTACAATGAGCAGTTCTTC